A single TCR beta chain is shown here with its context. Its target is unknown. PCR amplification relied on 60 Vbeta primers (plus 13 Jbeta primers). The data were produced by immunoSEQ multiplex PCR, yet TCRdb's version contains in-frame clones alone and is incomplete. The repertoire consists of about 200,000 clones, with about four fifths occurring once and the leading ten covering about 1.8%. This entry comes from a study of cytomegalovirus exposure and HLA in healthy donors. Looking at the study overall: From 150 million to 200 million T cells, an earlier analysis saw 90 million to 130 million unique TCR beta sequences.

Findings of the study overall: Donors were assumed by presence/absence analyses to have roughly uniform sequencing depth. Later on, analysis showed that most CMV-associated TCR beta chains appeared to be HLA-restricted.

The sample comprised PBMCs. This clonotype was obtained from a man aged 40-55 years in good health and CMV-seropositive.

The CDR3 loop reads CASSTLGRYEAFF. Written as DNA, the CDR3 is TGTGCCAGCAGTACCTTGGGCAGATACGAAGCTTTCTTT. The rearrangement links TRBV28 to TRBJ1-1, with D unresolved. Per the germline V gene, CDR1 is MDHEN and CDR2 is SYDVKM. The CDR3 length is 13 residues. The germline V and J ends were trimmed by 5 bases and 8 bases, with 15 bases remaining between them. Together with reference TRBV28 and TRBJ1-1, the CDR3 gives the full variable domain: DVKVTQSSRYLVKRTGEKVFLECVQDMDHENMFWYRQDPGLGLRLIYFSYDVKMKEKGDIPEGYSVSREKKERFSLILESASTNQTSMYLCASSTLGRYEAFFGQGTRLTVV.